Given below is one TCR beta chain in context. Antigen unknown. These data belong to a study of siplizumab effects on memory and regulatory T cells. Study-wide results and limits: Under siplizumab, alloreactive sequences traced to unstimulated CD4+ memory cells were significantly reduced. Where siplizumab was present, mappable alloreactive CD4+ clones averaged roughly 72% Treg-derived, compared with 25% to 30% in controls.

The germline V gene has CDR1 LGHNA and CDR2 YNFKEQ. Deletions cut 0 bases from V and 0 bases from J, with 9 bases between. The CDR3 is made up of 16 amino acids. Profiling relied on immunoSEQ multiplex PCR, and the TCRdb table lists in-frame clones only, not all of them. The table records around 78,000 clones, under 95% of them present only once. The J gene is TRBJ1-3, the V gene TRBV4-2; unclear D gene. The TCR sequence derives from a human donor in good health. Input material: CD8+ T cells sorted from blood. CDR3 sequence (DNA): TGTGCCAGCAGCCAAGATCTACGCAGCTCTGGAAACACCATATATTTT. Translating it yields CASSQDLRSSGNTIYF.